The sample holds many counts of the clone carrying this TCR beta chain. This record belongs to a study of early T cells in non-severe SARS-CoV-2 infection. Study-level information: Investigators sequenced bulk RNA drawn from unsorted whole blood, and chains remained unpaired.

This CDR3 contains 19 residues. Trimming pared 5 bases from V and 0 bases from J, leaving 23 bases between. Germline assignment: CDR1 SGHVS and CDR2 FNYEAQ. Individual cDNA molecules were tagged with unique molecular identifiers. MiXCR was run by TCRdb on the 5' RACE reads, yielding one entry per CDR3 protein. The repertoire holds 26,000 or so distinct CDR3 sequences, with less than 7% as singletons. Sequences were obtained from whole blood. The rearrangement joins TRBV7-6 to TRBJ2-1; D perhaps matches TRBD2 (6 bases). The source of this sequence is an adult who was a healthcare worker with PCR-confirmed SARS-CoV-2 infection or an uninfected control (not recorded which). CDR3 amino acids: CASSADYAGLLSSYNEQFF. The CDR3, as DNA: TGTGCCAGCAGCGCGGATTATGCGGGGCTCCTGAGCTCCTACAATGAGCAGTTCTTC.